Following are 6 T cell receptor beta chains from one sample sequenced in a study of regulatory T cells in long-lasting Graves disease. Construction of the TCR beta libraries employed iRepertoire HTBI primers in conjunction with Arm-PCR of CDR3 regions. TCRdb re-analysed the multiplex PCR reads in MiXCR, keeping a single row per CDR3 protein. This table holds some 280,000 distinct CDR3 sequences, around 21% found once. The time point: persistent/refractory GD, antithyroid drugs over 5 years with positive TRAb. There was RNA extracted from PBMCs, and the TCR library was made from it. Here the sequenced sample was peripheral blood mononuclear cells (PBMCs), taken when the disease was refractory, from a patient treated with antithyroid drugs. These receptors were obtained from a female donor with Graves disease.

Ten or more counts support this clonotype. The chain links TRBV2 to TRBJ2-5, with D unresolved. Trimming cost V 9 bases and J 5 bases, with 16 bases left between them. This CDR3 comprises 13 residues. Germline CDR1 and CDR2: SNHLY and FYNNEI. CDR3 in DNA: TGTGCCAGAGCCCTGGCCCCGAGGGAGACCCAGTACTTC. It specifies CARALAPRETQYF.

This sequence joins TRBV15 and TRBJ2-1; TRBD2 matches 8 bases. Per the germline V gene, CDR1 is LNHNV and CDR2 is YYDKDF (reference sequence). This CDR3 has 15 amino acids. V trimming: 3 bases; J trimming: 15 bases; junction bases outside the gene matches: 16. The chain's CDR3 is CATSSPPGGPFLPFF. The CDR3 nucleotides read TGTGCCACCAGCAGCCCCCCGGGAGGGCCGTTCTTACCGTTCTTC.

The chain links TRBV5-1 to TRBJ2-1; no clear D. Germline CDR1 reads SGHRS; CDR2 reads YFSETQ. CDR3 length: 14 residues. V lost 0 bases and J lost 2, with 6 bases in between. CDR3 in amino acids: CASSLAGPYNEQFF. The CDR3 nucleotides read TGCGCCAGCAGCTTGGCCGGGCCCTACAATGAGCAGTTCTTC.

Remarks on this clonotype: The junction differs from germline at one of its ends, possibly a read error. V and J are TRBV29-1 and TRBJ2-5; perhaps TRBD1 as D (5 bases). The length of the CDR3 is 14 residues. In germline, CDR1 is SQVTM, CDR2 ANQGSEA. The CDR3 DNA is TGCAGCGTTGGTGGGGCCCATCAAGCAGAGACCCAGCACTTC. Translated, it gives CSVGGAHQAETQHF. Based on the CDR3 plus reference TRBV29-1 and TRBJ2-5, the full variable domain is SAVISQKPSRDICQRGTSLTIQCQVDSQVTMMFWYRQQPGQSLTLIATANQGSEATYESGFVIDKFPISRPNLTFSTLTVSNMSPEDSSIYLCSVGGAHQAETQHFGPGTRLLVL.

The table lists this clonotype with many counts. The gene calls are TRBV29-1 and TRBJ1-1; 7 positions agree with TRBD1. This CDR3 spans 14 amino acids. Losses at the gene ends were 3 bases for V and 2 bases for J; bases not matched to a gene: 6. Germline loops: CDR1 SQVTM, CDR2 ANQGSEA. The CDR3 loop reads CSVDRTGANTEAFF. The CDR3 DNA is TGCAGCGTTGACCGGACAGGAGCTAACACTGAAGCTTTCTTT.

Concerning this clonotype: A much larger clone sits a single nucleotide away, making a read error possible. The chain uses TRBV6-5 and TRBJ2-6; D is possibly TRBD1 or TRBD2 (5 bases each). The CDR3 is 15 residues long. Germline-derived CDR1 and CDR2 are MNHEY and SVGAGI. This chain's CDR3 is CASSYVSSGGNVLTF. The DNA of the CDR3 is TGTGCCAGCAGTTACGTGTCCTCTGGGGGCAACGTCCTGACTTTC.